The clone carrying this TCR beta chain has more than one count but fewer than ten. The data stem from a study of T cell responses to AZD1222 COVID-19 vaccine. V was clipped by 0 bases and J by 4 bases, with 9 bases between them. Germline values: CDR1 SQVTM, CDR2 ANQGSEA. This CDR3 comprises 13 residues. Data came from immunoSEQ multiplex PCR; TCRdb stores just in-frame clones and leaves some out. This sample has 150,000 to 200,000 clones, with about 87% found just once. Sequencing was performed on peripheral blood, taken on day 0 of MenACWY control vaccination. The chain couples TRBV29-1 to TRBJ1-1; D is unresolved. The TCR was taken from an adult in good health. The CDR3 coding sequence is TGCAGCGTTGAAGAAAAGGAAGGCACTGAAGCTTTCTTT. Translation gives CSVEEKEGTEAFF.